The rows below give T cell receptor beta chains drawn from one sample of a study of blood T cell repertoires in COVID-19. Sequenced by immunoSEQ multiplex PCR; TCRdb stores in-frame clones only, minus some. Of approximately 40,000 clones in the sample, around 90% were seen once. The sequenced sample was peripheral blood. The source is a human donor in a cohort sampled during active COVID-19. Each CDR3 is given with its conserved first and last residue. A D gene is named only where the DNA matches it firmly. Rows may omit the clone size; those that give it use once, few, many or a size class.

d_gene,j_gene,v_gene,abundance,CDR3nt,CDR3aa
.,TRBJ1-4,TRBV5-1,.,TGCGCCAGCAGCTTGGTGGCAGGGACAACTAATGAAAAACTGTTTTTT,CASSLVAGTTNEKLFF
.,TRBJ1-2,TRBV9,.,TGTGCCAGCAGCGCCGGGGACACTGCTAACTATGGCTACACCTTC,CASSAGDTANYGYTF
.,TRBJ2-2,TRBV5-1,.,TGCGCCAGCAGCTTTTTGGGGAGAGCGGGGGAGCTGTTTTTT,CASSFLGRAGELFF
TRBD1,TRBJ2-6,TRBV30,.,TGTGCCTGGAGTGTAGGACAGGGGTTCTCTGGGGCCAACGTCCTGACTTTC,CAWSVGQGFSGANVLTF
.,TRBJ2-7,TRBV6-2/TRBV6-3,.,TGTGCCAGCAGTTACGTAGGGGTCCCCTCCTACGAGCAGTACTTC,CASSYVGVPSYEQYF
.,TRBJ2-7,TRBV29-1,.,TGCAGCGCCGGGGAAAGGGTTGGCGAGCAGTACTTC,CSAGERVGEQYF
.,TRBJ1-5,TRBV6-6,once,TGTGCCAGCAGTCCCCGGGTTGGGGGGGCCAGCAATCAGCCCCAGCATTTT,CASSPRVGGASNQPQHF
.,TRBJ2-6,TRBV19,.,TGTGCCAGTAGTTCAGGGGCCAACGTCCTGACTTTC,CASSSGANVLTF
.,TRBJ1-4,TRBV3-1/TRBV3-2,.,TGTGCCAGCAGCCAGAGTGCAACTAATGAAAAACTGTTTTTT,CASSQSATNEKLFF
.,TRBJ2-5,TRBV18,.,TGTGCCAGCTCACCATTAGGAGGGTCGGACAGGGAGACCCAGTACTTC,CASSPLGGSDRETQYF
.,TRBJ2-2,TRBV9,.,TGTGCCAGCAGCGTAAGACAGTTGAACACCGGGGAGCTGTTTTTT,CASSVRQLNTGELFF
TRBD1,TRBJ2-1,TRBV11-3,.,TGTGCCAGCAGCTCCGGGACAGGGAACGCTGAGCAGTTCTTC,CASSSGTGNAEQFF
.,TRBJ1-5,TRBV5-1,.,TGCGCCAGCAAACCGGGAGGGGGTGATCAGCCCCAGCATTTT,CASKPGGGDQPQHF
.,TRBJ1-1,TRBV5-1,.,TGCGCCAGCAGCTTGCGCGGGGAGAGGAACACTGAAGCTTTCTTT,CASSLRGERNTEAFF
.,TRBJ2-6,TRBV19,.,TGTGCCAGTAGTATCCCCACGAGAGGGGCCAACGTCCTGACTTTC,CASSIPTRGANVLTF
TRBD1,TRBJ2-1,TRBV5-4,.,TGTGCCAGCAGCTCCCCGGGACAGGCGAGAGCCGAGCAGTTCTTC,CASSSPGQARAEQFF
TRBD2,TRBJ2-1,TRBV10-1,.,TGCGCCAGCAGTGAGGCCGGACTAGGCGGGAACAATGAGCAGTTCTTC,CASSEAGLGGNNEQFF
TRBD1,TRBJ1-1,TRBV6-5,.,TGTGCCAGCAGTTCCCGACAGGGGGTGAACACTGAAGCTTTCTTT,CASSSRQGVNTEAFF
TRBD2,TRBJ2-5,TRBV18,once,TGTGCCAGCTCACCACAGACTAGCGGGGGCCAAGAGACCCAGTACTTC,CASSPQTSGGQETQYF
TRBD1,TRBJ2-7,TRBV13,.,TGTGCCAGCAGCCTGGGCAGGGGGCGGTACGAGCAGTACTTC,CASSLGRGRYEQYF
TRBD1,TRBJ2-2,TRBV6-6,.,TGTGCCAGCAGGCCTCAGGGGGCAGGCGGGGAGCTGTTTTTT,CASRPQGAGGELFF
TRBD2,TRBJ2-3,TRBV30,.,TGTGCCTGGAGTGCCAACCAGCGGGGTGGGCAGTATTTT,CAWSANQRGGQYF